This TCR beta chain was identified in a study of cytotoxic CD8 clonotypes in ibrutinib-treated CLL. Study-wide results and caveats: Baseline levels of clonality went above those of age-matched healthy donors and moved with circulating CD8+ T-cell counts.

Assay: immunoSEQ multiplex PCR; the TCRdb copy retains only in-frame clones and omits some. The data contain about 50,000 clones, roughly three fifths of them singletons. This clone has only a few counts. Antigen: not known. This sequence was found in a human donor with chronic lymphocytic leukemia. The source material was PBMCs, sampled after 24 months of ibrutinib treatment.

CDR3 nucleotide sequence: TGTGCCAGCAGCCCCTATCCCGGGACACCTGGAAACACCATATATTTT. Translated, it gives CASSPYPGTPGNTIYF. This sequence joins TRBV7-9 and TRBJ1-3; a weak D match, TRBD1 (6 bases). The ends were cut back, 5 bases at V and 2 bases at J, with 16 bases in the middle. The germline V gene has CDR1 SEHNR and CDR2 FQNEAQ (reference sequence). This CDR3 has 16 amino acids.